The 21 T cell receptor beta chains listed next were all sequenced from one sample in a study of blood T cell repertoires in COVID-19. Using immunoSEQ multiplex PCR, the repertoire was profiled, and TCRdb retains in-frame clones only, with some absent. The sample lists roughly 190,000 clones, roughly 86% seen once, with roughly 3.3% in the top ten. Sequencing was carried out using peripheral blood. The receptors come from a man between 70 and 80 years old with acute or convalescent COVID-19.

The chain uses TRBV15 and TRBJ2-5, with unresolved D. CDR3 length: 13 amino acids. Per germline, CDR1 LNHNV and CDR2 YYDKDF (reference sequence). Between the trimmed V and J ends, which lost 5 bases and 2 bases, there was a span of 9 bases. CDR3 bases: TGTGCCACCAGCCCGGGTTGGCAAGAGACCCAGTACTTC. This sequence encodes CATSPGWQETQYF.

The chain uses TRBV20-1 and TRBJ2-1, with a possible D match to TRBD2 (6 bases). CDR1 and CDR2 (germline): DFQATT, SNEGSKA (reference sequence). The CDR3 covers 15 residues. V lost 3 bases and J 0 bases, leaving 12 bases between the germline ends. DNA for the CDR3: TGCAGTGCTAGTGTAGCGGCCAGCTCCTACAATGAGCAGTTCTTC. Its translation is CSASVAASSYNEQFF.

V is TRBV7-9 and J is TRBJ1-3, with D possibly being TRBD1 (6 bases). This CDR3 has 15 amino acids. V was shortened by 6 bases and J by 0 bases, with 12 bases between the two germline ends. Germline lookup yields CDR1 SEHNR and CDR2 FQNEAQ (reference sequence). CDR3 sequence reads: CASRPRGYSGNTIYF. The CDR3, as DNA: TGTGCCAGCAGACCCAGGGGATACTCTGGAAACACCATATATTTT.

This clone has a single count. The chain combines TRBV5-1 with TRBJ1-2; 7 nucleotides align to TRBD1. V gave up 4 bases and J gave up 8 bases; unmatched junction bases: 11. CDR1 and CDR2 (germline): SGHRS, YFSETQ. The CDR3 is 14 amino acids. CDR3 nucleotide sequence: TGCGCCAGCAGCCCCGGGACAGCAAGATCGGGCTACACCTTC. It translates to CASSPGTARSGYTF.

The V and J genes are TRBV6-2 or TRBV6-3 and TRBJ2-3; no firm D call. The germline CDR1 and CDR2 sequences are MNHEY and SVGEGT. This CDR3 spans 13 amino acids. Trimming took off 6 bases at V and 0 bases at J, with 7 bases between the two ends. Written as DNA, the CDR3 is TGTGCCAGCAGCCTCAGGAGCACAGATACGCAGTATTTT. Its translation: CASSLRSTDTQYF.

This sequence joins TRBV4-3 and TRBJ2-7; 11 bases align to TRBD2. The CDR3 spans 14 residues. With 4 bases clipped from V and 2 bases from J, the junction kept 1 base outside the gene matches. Per germline, CDR1 LGHNA and CDR2 YSLEER. CDR3 nucleotides: TGCGCCAGCAGCCTTAGCGGGGGGGCCTACGAGCAGTACTTC. Protein product: CASSLSGGAYEQYF.

The genes are TRBV6-5 and TRBJ2-1; the match to TRBD2 covers 9 bases. The ends lost 5 bases at V and 9 bases at J; junction bases unmatched: 5. The CDR3 is 13 amino acids. Germline V gene lookup returns CDR1 MNHEY and CDR2 SVGAGI. The CDR3 reads CASSPGLASEQFF. The CDR3 nucleotides are TGTGCCAGCAGTCCGGGACTAGCAAGTGAGCAGTTCTTC.

This rearrangement joins TRBV9 to TRBJ1-1; D is uncertain. The CDR3 spans 14 residues. Trimming removed 0 bases at V and 1 base at J, with 7 bases between. Germline V CDR1 and CDR2: SGDLS, YYNGEE. The CDR3 spells CASSVANGNTEAFF. The CDR3, as DNA: TGTGCCAGCAGCGTAGCGAACGGGAACACTGAAGCTTTCTTT. Using reference TRBV9 and TRBJ1-1 for the parts outside the CDR3, the full variable domain is DSGVTQTPKHLITATGQRVTLRCSPRSGDLSVYWYQQSLDQGLQFLIQYYNGEERAKGNILERFSAQQFPDLHSELNLSSLELGDSALYFCASSVANGNTEAFFGQGTRLTVV.

The count of this clone is one. The chain recombines TRBV5-1 with TRBJ2-1; D perhaps matches TRBD1 (6 bases). Trimming shortened V by 8 bases and J by 1 base, and 19 bases separated the two germline ends. The germline V gene encodes CDR1 SGHRS and CDR2 YFSETQ. The CDR3 length is 16 residues. CDR3 in amino acids: CASTPSGTSSYNEQFF. DNA for the CDR3: TGCGCCAGTACCCCTTCCGGGACAAGTTCCTACAATGAGCAGTTCTTC.

The rearrangement links TRBV9 to TRBJ1-2; no firm D call. Germline V lookup: CDR1 SGDLS, CDR2 YYNGEE. This CDR3 has 11 residues. Trimming pared 4 bases from V and 9 bases from J, leaving 10 bases between. The CDR3: CASSLRGSYTF. The CDR3 DNA follows: TGTGCCAGCAGCCTCCGCGGGAGCTACACCTTC.

The chain links TRBV2 to TRBJ1-5; no clear D gene. This CDR3 contains 13 residues. The V end was cut by 8 bases, the J end by 1 base, with 9 bases between. The germline gives CDR1 SNHLY, CDR2 FYNNEI. CDR3 in amino acids: CASSGESNQPQHF. The CDR3 bases are TGTGCCAGCTCTGGGGAGAGCAATCAGCCCCAGCATTTT.

This sequence joins TRBV5-1 and TRBJ1-1; D is unclear. V dropped 0 bases and J dropped 1 base, with 7 bases sitting between them. This CDR3 is 14 amino acids long. Looked up from germline, CDR1 is SGHRS and CDR2 is YFSETQ. This chain's CDR3 is CASSLAAGNTEAFF. DNA for the CDR3: TGCGCCAGCAGCTTGGCGGCAGGGAACACTGAAGCTTTCTTT.

This clone has just one count. The chain recombines TRBV10-2 with TRBJ2-7; 11 bases line up with TRBD2. Germline CDR1 reads WSHSY; CDR2 reads SAAADI. Germline trimming cut 0 bases from V and 0 bases from J; bases unmatched to any gene: 10. This CDR3 is built from 19 residues. The CDR3 sequence: CASSESTGASGGSSYEQYF. The CDR3 nucleotides read TGCGCCAGCAGTGAGTCGACTGGGGCTAGCGGGGGGAGCTCCTACGAGCAGTACTTC.

This clone has more than one count but fewer than ten. V is TRBV5-1 and J is TRBJ2-5, with 9 bases identical to TRBD2. Germline assignment: CDR1 SGHRS and CDR2 YFSETQ. V lost 0 bases, J lost 6 bases, and 6 bases stayed unmatched. The CDR3 has 15 amino acids. In DNA, the CDR3 is TGCGCCAGCAGCTTGGGAGGACTAGCGTGGCAGACCCAGTACTTC. It encodes CASSLGGLAWQTQYF. The complete variable domain, with remaining parts taken from reference TRBV5-1 and TRBJ2-5, reads KAGVTQTPRYLIKTRGQQVTLSCSPISGHRSVSWYQQTPGQGLQFLFEYFSETQRNKGNFPGRFSGRQFSNSRSEMNVSTLELGDSALYLCASSLGGLAWQTQYFGPGTRLLVL.

V and J are TRBV4-2 and TRBJ1-4, with TRBD1 matching over 11 bases. V shed 1 base, J shed 8 bases, and the junction held 3 bases outside the gene matches. The CDR3 is 15 amino acids. CDR1 is LGHNA and CDR2 is YNFKEQ in the germline V gene. CDR3 in amino acids: CASSQAGQGGEKLFF. DNA for the CDR3: TGTGCCAGCAGCCAAGCGGGACAGGGGGGAGAAAAACTGTTTTTT.

This clone was observed a few times. The V and J genes are TRBV5-1 and TRBJ2-2; a weak D match, TRBD2 (5 bases). Germline loops: CDR1 SGHRS, CDR2 YFSETQ. Trimming shortened V by 0 bases and J by 8 bases, and 8 bases separated the two germline ends. CDR3 length equals 13 residues. As DNA, the CDR3 is TGCGCCAGCAGCTTGGATGGGGAGGGGGAGCTGTTTTTT. Translating gives CASSLDGEGELFF.

The J gene is TRBJ1-5, the V gene TRBV28; TRBD1 matches 11 bases. This CDR3 spans 17 amino acids. After removal of 4 bases from V and 5 bases from J, the junction contained 10 bases not matched to a gene. The germline CDR1 and CDR2 sequences are MDHEN and SYDVKM. DNA of the CDR3: TGTGCCAGCAGTTCCGGGACAGGGGGACCCGAGTATCAGCCCCAGCATTTT. It translates to CASSSGTGGPEYQPQHF.

The chain uses TRBV18 and TRBJ2-3, with D perhaps TRBD1 (5 bases). This CDR3 spans 14 amino acids. V lost 4 bases and J lost 0, with 8 bases in between. Germline V gives CDR1 KGHSH, CDR2 LQKENI. Here the CDR3 reads CASSLRQSTDTQYF. As DNA, the CDR3 is TGTGCCAGCTCACTTAGACAGAGCACAGATACGCAGTATTTT. The complete variable domain, with remaining parts taken from reference TRBV18 and TRBJ2-3, reads NAGVMQNPRHLVRRRGQEARLRCSPMKGHSHVYWYRQLPEEGLKFMVYLQKENIIDESGMPKERFSAEFPKEGPSILRIQQVVRGDSAAYFCASSLRQSTDTQYFGPGTRLTVL.

About this clone itself: The same CDR3 can be traced to other DNA sequences in this sample. J is TRBJ1-5 and V is TRBV6-5, with a tentative D call TRBD1 (5 bases). Trimming removed 4 bases at V and 0 bases at J, with 7 bases between. The CDR3 totals 14 residues. Germline V CDR1 and CDR2: MNHEY, SVGAGI. The CDR3: CASSSGYSNQPQHF. CDR3 bases: TGTGCCAGCAGTTCAGGGTATAGCAATCAGCCCCAGCATTTT.

The genes are TRBV5-8 and TRBJ2-5, with D unresolved. The CDR3 is made up of 12 amino acids. The V gene's germline CDR1 is SGHTS and CDR2 YDEGEE. The germline V and J ends were trimmed by 0 bases and 5 bases, with 5 bases remaining between them. The CDR3 DNA reads as TGTGCCAGCAGCTTGGACTGGGAGACCCAGTACTTC. It specifies CASSLDWETQYF. The complete variable domain, with remaining parts taken from reference TRBV5-8 and TRBJ2-5, reads EAGVTQSPTHLIKTRGQQATLRCSPISGHTSVYWYQQALGLGLQFLLWYDEGEERNRGNFPPRFSGRQFPNYSSELNVNALELEDSALYLCASSLDWETQYFGPGTRLLVL.

The chain joins TRBV18 to TRBJ2-1; TRBD2 is a possible D gene (6 bases). CDR1 is KGHSH and CDR2 is LQKENI in the germline V gene. Trimming left V 3 bases short and J 8 bases short, with 11 bases between. The CDR3 sequence is 13 residues long. CDR3 coding DNA: TGTGCCAGCTCACCGCGGGGTTCCGATGAGCAGTTCTTC. Amino acid sequence: CASSPRGSDEQFF. The entire variable domain, with the rest obtained from reference TRBV18 and TRBJ2-1, is as follows: NAGVMQNPRHLVRRRGQEARLRCSPMKGHSHVYWYRQLPEEGLKFMVYLQKENIIDESGMPKERFSAEFPKEGPSILRIQQVVRGDSAAYFCASSPRGSDEQFFGPGTRLTVL.